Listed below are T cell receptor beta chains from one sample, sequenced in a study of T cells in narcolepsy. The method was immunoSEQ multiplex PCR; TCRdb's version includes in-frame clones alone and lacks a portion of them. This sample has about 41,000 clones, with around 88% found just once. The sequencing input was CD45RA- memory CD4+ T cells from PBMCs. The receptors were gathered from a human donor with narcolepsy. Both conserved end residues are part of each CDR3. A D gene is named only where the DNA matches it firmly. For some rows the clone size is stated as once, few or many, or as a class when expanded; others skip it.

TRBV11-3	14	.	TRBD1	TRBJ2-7	TGTGCCAGCAGCCCGAGGACAGGGTTTTACGAGCAGTACTTC	CASSPRTGFYEQYF
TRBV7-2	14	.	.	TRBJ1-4	TGTGCCAGCAGCCCTAGGAGGGGGGGAGAAAAACTGTTTTTT	CASSPRRGGEKLFF
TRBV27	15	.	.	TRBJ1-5	TGTGCCAGCAGTCGACTCCTCGGGGGCGGTCAGCCCCAGCATTTT	CASSRLLGGGQPQHF
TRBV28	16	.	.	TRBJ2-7	TGTGCCAGCACTACTTTCAGTACTAGCAACAAATACGAGCAGTACTTC	CASTTFSTSNKYEQYF
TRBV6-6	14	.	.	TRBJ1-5	TGTGCCAGCATTAGCGGGGGGCCCGGGGAGCCCCAGCATTTT	CASISGGPGEPQHF
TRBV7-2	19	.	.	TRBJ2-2	TGTGCCAGCAGCCCAACGCTAACCCGCCTCTCCGGGACCACCGGGGAGCTGTTTTTT	CASSPTLTRLSGTTGELFF
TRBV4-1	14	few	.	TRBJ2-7	TGCGCCAGCAGCCAAGTCGAAAAGCTGGGAGAGCAGTACTTC	CASSQVEKLGEQYF
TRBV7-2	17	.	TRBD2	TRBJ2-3	TGTGCCAGCAGCCGCAGGACTAGCGGGGGTCGGACAGATACGCAGTATTTT	CASSRRTSGGRTDTQYF
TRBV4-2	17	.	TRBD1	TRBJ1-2	TGTGCCAGCAGCCAAGTACAGGGGTTGGGAAGTAACTATGGCTACACCTTC	CASSQVQGLGSNYGYTF
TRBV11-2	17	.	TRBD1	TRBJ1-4	TGTGCCAGCAGCTTAGTACAGACAGGGATATTTAATGAAAAACTGTTTTTT	CASSLVQTGIFNEKLFF
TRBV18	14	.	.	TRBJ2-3	TGTGCCAGCTCACCCCGACAGGATACAGATACGCAGTATTTT	CASSPRQDTDTQYF
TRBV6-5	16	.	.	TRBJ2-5	TGTGCCAGCAGTTTAATGGCTTCTACAGTAGGGGAGACCCAGTACTTC	CASSLMASTVGETQYF
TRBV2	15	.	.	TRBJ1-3	TGTGCCAGCAGGGTGGGGGATTTGACTGGAAACACCATATATTTT	CASRVGDLTGNTIYF
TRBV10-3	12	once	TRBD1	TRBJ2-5	TGTGCCACTCGGGACAGCCAAGAGACCCAGTACTTC	CATRDSQETQYF
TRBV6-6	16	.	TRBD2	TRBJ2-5	TGTGCCAGCAGTTACCCGACTAGCGGGGACCAAGAGACCCAGTACTTC	CASSYPTSGDQETQYF
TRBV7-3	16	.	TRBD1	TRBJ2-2	TGTGCCAGCAGCTTAATAGTGGGACAGGGTTCCGGGGAGCTGTTTTTT	CASSLIVGQGSGELFF
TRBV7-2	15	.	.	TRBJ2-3	TGTGCCAGCAGCCAGTCCCTGGGGGGCACAGATACGCAGTATTTT	CASSQSLGGTDTQYF
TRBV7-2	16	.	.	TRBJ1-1	TGTGCCAGCAGCTCAATCTCTACAGGCTGGGATACTGAAGCTTTCTTT	CASSSISTGWDTEAFF
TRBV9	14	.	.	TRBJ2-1	TGTGCCAGCAGCGCCGGGACTGGTTACAATGAGCAGTTCTTC	CASSAGTGYNEQFF
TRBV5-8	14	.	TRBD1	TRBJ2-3	TGTGCCAGCAGCTTGCCAGGGGGCGCGGATACGCAGTATTTT	CASSLPGGADTQYF
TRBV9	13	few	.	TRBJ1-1	TGTGCCAGCAGCGCCCGAGAGGGGGGTGAAGCTTTCTTT	CASSAREGGEAFF
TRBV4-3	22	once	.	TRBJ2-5	TGCGCCAGCAGCCAAGTCAACTCTCGCCCCCGGTATACAAGGGATACAAAAGAGACCCAGTACTTC	CASSQVNSRPRYTRDTKETQYF
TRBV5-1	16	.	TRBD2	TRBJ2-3	TGCGCCAGCAGCACAGGACTAGCGGCCATCACAGATACGCAGTATTTT	CASSTGLAAITDTQYF
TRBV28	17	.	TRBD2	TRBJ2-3	TGTGCCAGCAGTTTATGGCAACTAGCGGGGGTCACAGATACGCAGTATTTT	CASSLWQLAGVTDTQYF